A single sample gave rise to the 4 T cell receptor beta chains below, sequenced in a study of blood T cell repertoires in COVID-19. TCRdb's table, derived via immunoSEQ multiplex PCR, lists solely in-frame clones and lacks some. The sample records a few hundred thousand clones, around nine tenths being singletons. The source material was peripheral blood. These receptors all stem from a man aged 40-50 years who had recovered from COVID-19.

The chain has TRBV9 and TRBJ1-3, with D possibly matching TRBD1 (5 bases). V lost 0 bases and J 11 bases, leaving 9 bases between the germline ends. This CDR3 has 12 amino acids. Germline loops: CDR1 SGDLS, CDR2 YYNGEE. The CDR3 DNA sequence: TGTGCCAGCAGCGTAGCCGGGGGGGCCATATATTTT. Its translation is CASSVAGGAIYF.

The chain joins TRBV14 to TRBJ2-1; D unresolved. Trimming pared 10 bases from V and 0 bases from J, leaving 16 bases between. The CDR3 consists of 15 residues. Germline CDR1 reads SGHDN; CDR2 reads FVKESK. The CDR3 coding sequence is TGTGCCACCTCTTCCCCGAGTTCCTCCTACAATGAGCAGTTCTTC. Protein product: CATSSPSSSYNEQFF.

The chain uses TRBV5-1 and TRBJ2-7; 7 nucleotides match TRBD1. The CDR3 has 18 residues. CDR1 is SGHRS and CDR2 is YFSETQ in the germline V gene. The ends lost 3 bases at V and 3 bases at J; junction bases unmatched: 18. The CDR3 is CASSSGFGQSGGSYEQYF. The CDR3 bases are TGCGCCAGCAGCTCAGGATTCGGCCAGTCAGGGGGTAGCTACGAGCAGTACTTC. Looking up the rest from reference TRBV5-1 and TRBJ2-7 gives the full variable domain: KAGVTQTPRYLIKTRGQQVTLSCSPISGHRSVSWYQQTPGQGLQFLFEYFSETQRNKGNFPGRFSGRQFSNSRSEMNVSTLELGDSALYLCASSSGFGQSGGSYEQYFGPGTRLTVT.

This clone was seen only a few times. The chain has TRBV6-6 and TRBJ1-4; D not resolved. Per germline, CDR1 MNHNY and CDR2 SVGAGI (reference sequence). V lost 8 bases, J lost 5 bases, and 3 bases lay in between. There are 10 residues in the CDR3. CDR3 nucleotides: TGTGCCAGCGGCAATGAAAAACTGTTTTTT. Translating it yields CASGNEKLFF.